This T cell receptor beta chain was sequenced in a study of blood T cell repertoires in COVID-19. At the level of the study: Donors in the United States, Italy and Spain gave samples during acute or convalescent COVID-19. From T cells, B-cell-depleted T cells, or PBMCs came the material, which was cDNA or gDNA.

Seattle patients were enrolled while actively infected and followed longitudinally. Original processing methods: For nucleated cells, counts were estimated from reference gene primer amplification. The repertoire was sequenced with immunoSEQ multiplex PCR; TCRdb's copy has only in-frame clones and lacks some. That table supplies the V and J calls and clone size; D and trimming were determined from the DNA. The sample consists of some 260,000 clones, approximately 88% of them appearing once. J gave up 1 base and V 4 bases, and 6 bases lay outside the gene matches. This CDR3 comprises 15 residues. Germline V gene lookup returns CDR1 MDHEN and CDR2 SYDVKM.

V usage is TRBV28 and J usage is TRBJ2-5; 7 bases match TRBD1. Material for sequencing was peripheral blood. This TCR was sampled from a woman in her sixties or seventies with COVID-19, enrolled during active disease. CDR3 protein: CASSSPGQFQETQYF. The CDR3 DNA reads TGTGCCAGCAGTTCCCCGGGACAGTTCCAAGAGACCCAGTACTTC.